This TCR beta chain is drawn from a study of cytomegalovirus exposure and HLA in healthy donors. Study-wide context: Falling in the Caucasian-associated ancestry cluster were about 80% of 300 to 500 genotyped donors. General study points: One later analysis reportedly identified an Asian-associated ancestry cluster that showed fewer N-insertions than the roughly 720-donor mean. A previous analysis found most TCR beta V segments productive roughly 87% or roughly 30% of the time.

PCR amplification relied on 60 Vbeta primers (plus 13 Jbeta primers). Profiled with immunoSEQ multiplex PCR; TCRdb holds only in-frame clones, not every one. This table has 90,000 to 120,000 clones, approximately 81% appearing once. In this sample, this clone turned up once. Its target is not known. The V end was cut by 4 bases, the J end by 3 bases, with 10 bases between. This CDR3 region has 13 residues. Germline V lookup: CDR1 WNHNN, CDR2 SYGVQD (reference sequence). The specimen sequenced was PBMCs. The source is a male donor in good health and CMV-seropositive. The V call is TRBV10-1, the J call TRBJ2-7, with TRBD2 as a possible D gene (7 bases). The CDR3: CASSGGGGYEQYF. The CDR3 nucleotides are TGCGCCAGCAGTGGGGGGGGCGGCTACGAGCAGTACTTC.